This is a list of T cell receptor beta chains from one sample in a study of cytomegalovirus exposure and HLA in healthy donors. Produced via immunoSEQ multiplex PCR; TCRdb's table is partial and in-frame only. The sample has roughly 110,000 clones, roughly 66% seen once. Source material: PBMCs. The source is a woman aged 25 to 45 in good health and CMV-seronegative. Both conserved end residues are part of each CDR3. A D gene is named only where the DNA matches it firmly. Not all rows give a size; the values are once, few, many and, for expanded clones, a class.

abundance	v_gene	d_gene	j_gene	len	CDR3aa	CDR3nt
.	TRBV28	TRBD1	TRBJ2-6	15	CASGTVFPGANVLTF	TGTGCCAGCGGGACAGTTTTTCCTGGGGCCAACGTCCTGACTTTC
.	TRBV5-8	TRBD1	TRBJ1-5	17	CASSPGTASGTYQPQHF	TGTGCCAGCAGCCCGGGGACAGCCAGCGGTACTTATCAGCCCCAGCATTTT
.	TRBV9	.	TRBJ1-4	15	CASSVGGREGEKLFF	TGTGCCAGCAGCGTAGGGGGCAGGGAAGGCGAAAAACTGTTTTTT
.	TRBV30	.	TRBJ1-1	12	CAWSIRTTEAFF	TGTGCCTGGAGTATCCGGACTACTGAAGCTTTCTTT
.	TRBV28	.	TRBJ1-3	11	CASVGGNTIYF	TGTGCCAGCGTCGGTGGAAACACCATATATTTT
few	TRBV7-9	.	TRBJ2-3	19	CASSLGLVMSVTSTDTQYF	TGTGCCAGCAGCTTAGGTTTGGTCATGAGCGTGACTAGCACAGATACGCAGTATTTT
.	TRBV5-1	.	TRBJ2-1	16	CASSLSPQGSYNEQFF	TGCGCCAGCAGCTTATCTCCGCAGGGTTCCTACAATGAGCAGTTCTTC
.	TRBV7-2	TRBD2	TRBJ2-7	14	CASSLRSGSYEQYF	TGTGCCAGCAGCTTACGTAGCGGGAGCTACGAGCAGTACTTC
once	TRBV27	TRBD2	TRBJ2-5	16	CASSPTSGTYQETQYF	TGTGCCAGCAGTCCGACTAGCGGGACTTACCAAGAGACCCAGTACTTC
.	TRBV5-1	TRBD2	TRBJ2-3	15	CASIKGAGGADTQYF	TGCGCCAGCATTAAAGGGGCGGGGGGCGCAGATACGCAGTATTTT
.	TRBV19	TRBD1	TRBJ1-2	14	CASSPRTGSYGYTF	TGTGCCAGTAGTCCACGGACAGGGTCCTATGGCTACACCTTC
.	TRBV5-5	TRBD2	TRBJ2-7	17	CASSLVLTSGSFYEQYF	TGTGCCAGCAGCTTGGTTCTCACCAGCGGGAGTTTCTACGAGCAGTACTTC
.	TRBV23-1	.	TRBJ1-2	12	CASSQSSGGYTF	TGCGCCAGCAGTCAATCATCAGGTGGCTACACCTTC
.	TRBV7-8	TRBD2	TRBJ2-5	16	CASSLGGLAGRETQYF	TGTGCCAGCAGCTTAGGCGGACTAGCGGGACGAGAGACCCAGTACTTC
few	TRBV11-1	.	TRBJ1-2	18	CASSLARGEADTNYGYTF	TGTGCCAGCAGCTTAGCGCGGGGGGAAGCGGACACTAACTATGGCTACACCTTC
.	TRBV7-2	.	TRBJ1-2	11	CASNNRVGYTF	TGTGCCAGCAATAACAGGGTCGGCTACACCTTC
.	TRBV27	.	TRBJ2-5	15	CASSPRWGVGETQYF	TGTGCCAGCAGTCCCCGGTGGGGGGTAGGGGAGACCCAGTACTTC
.	TRBV28	.	TRBJ1-1	13	CASSLSGSTEAFF	TGTGCCAGCAGTTTATCGGGATCCACTGAAGCTTTCTTT
.	TRBV5-6	.	TRBJ1-6	16	CASSFAGLGENSPLHF	TGTGCCAGCAGCTTCGCTGGACTGGGAGAAAATTCACCCCTCCACTTT
few	TRBV28	TRBD2	TRBJ2-1	13	CASGTSGFSEQFF	TGTGCCAGCGGGACTAGCGGGTTCTCTGAGCAGTTCTTC
.	TRBV28	TRBD1	TRBJ2-5	16	CASSPHHTGGTETQYF	TGTGCCAGCAGTCCCCACCATACAGGGGGCACGGAGACCCAGTACTTC
.	TRBV18	.	TRBJ2-7	13	CASSPQGHYEQYF	TGTGCCAGCTCACCACAGGGGCACTACGAGCAGTACTTC
.	TRBV6-6	.	TRBJ1-5	14	CASTAGHSNQPQHF	TGTGCCAGCACGGCAGGGCATAGCAATCAGCCCCAGCATTTT
.	TRBV30	.	TRBJ2-7	13	CAWSVPQQYEQYF	TGTGCCTGGAGTGTACCACAGCAATACGAGCAGTACTTC
few	TRBV5-1	.	TRBJ1-2	14	CASSSAGLGYGYTF	TGCGCCAGCAGCAGTGCTGGGCTCGGCTATGGCTACACCTTC
few	TRBV30	.	TRBJ2-3	14	CAWSSGSRTDTQYF	TGTGCCTGGAGCAGTGGGAGCAGAACAGATACGCAGTATTTT
.	TRBV4-3	.	TRBJ2-5	15	CASSQNLRGQETQYF	TGCGCCAGCAGCCAAAACCTCAGGGGCCAAGAGACCCAGTACTTC
few	TRBV30	.	TRBJ1-2	15	CAWSVRGTMSYGYTF	TGTGCCTGGAGTGTACGGGGTACCATGAGCTATGGCTACACCTTC
.	TRBV28	TRBD1	TRBJ1-1	15	CASRLSSPGTATAFF	TGTGCCAGCAGACTTAGCTCGCCCGGGACAGCTACTGCTTTCTTT
.	TRBV27	.	TRBJ2-7	15	CASSYRAGTFGEQYF	TGTGCCAGCAGTTATAGAGCGGGCACTTTCGGCGAGCAGTACTTC
.	TRBV5-1	TRBD2	TRBJ2-1	15	CASSSISGAYNEQFF	TGCGCCAGCAGCTCAATTAGCGGGGCGTACAATGAGCAGTTCTTC
.	TRBV10-1	.	TRBJ2-5	13	CASSEHREETQYF	TGCGCCAGCAGTGAGCACAGAGAGGAGACCCAGTACTTC